The sequence of this TCR beta chain was determined in a study of CD8 T cells in Susac syndrome. Germline loops: CDR1 SGHTA, CDR2 FQGNSA. V shed 0 bases and J shed 9 bases, with 9 bases lying between them. The CDR3 consists of 13 residues. Random hexamers served to reverse transcribe about 0.45 to 1 ug RNA. The CDR3 of TCR beta was amplified by immunoSEQ multiplex PCR across 54 Vbeta and 13 Jbeta. Using its own MiXCR run on the immunoSEQ multiplex PCR reads, TCRdb lists one record per CDR3 protein. The sample lists about 150,000 distinct CDR3 sequences; 94% were seen once. CD8+ and CD4+ T cells taken from blood had their TCR beta sequenced.

Sequencing was performed on CD4+ T cells from PBMCs. This chain connects TRBV7-2 to TRBJ2-1; a possible D gene is TRBD1 (5 bases). The TCR was taken from a human donor in good health. Here the CDR3 DNA reads TGTGCCAGCAGCTTAGCGCAGGGTACTGAGCAGTTCTTC. This translates into CASSLAQGTEQFF.